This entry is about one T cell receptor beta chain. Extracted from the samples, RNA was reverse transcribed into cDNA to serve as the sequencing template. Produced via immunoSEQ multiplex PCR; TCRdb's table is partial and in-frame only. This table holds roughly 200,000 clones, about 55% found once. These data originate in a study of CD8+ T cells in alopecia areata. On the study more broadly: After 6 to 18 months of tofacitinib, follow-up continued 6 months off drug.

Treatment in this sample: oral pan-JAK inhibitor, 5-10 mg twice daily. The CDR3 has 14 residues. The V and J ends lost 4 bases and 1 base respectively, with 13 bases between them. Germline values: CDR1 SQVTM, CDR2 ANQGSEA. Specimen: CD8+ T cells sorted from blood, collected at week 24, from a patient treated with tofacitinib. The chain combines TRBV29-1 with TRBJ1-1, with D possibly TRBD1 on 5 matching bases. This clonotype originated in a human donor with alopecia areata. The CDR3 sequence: CSVGDETKNTEAFF. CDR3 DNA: TGCAGCGTTGGGGACGAAACTAAGAACACTGAAGCTTTCTTT. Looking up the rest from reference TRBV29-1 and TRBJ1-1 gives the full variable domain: SAVISQKPSRDICQRGTSLTIQCQVDSQVTMMFWYRQQPGQSLTLIATANQGSEATYESGFVIDKFPISRPNLTFSTLTVSNMSPEDSSIYLCSVGDETKNTEAFFGQGTRLTVV.